This T cell receptor beta chain stems from a study of cytomegalovirus exposure and HLA in healthy donors. Details on this clone: The antigen is undetermined. Its ends do not fully match the called genes, so a read error is possible.

The CDR3 loop spans 14 amino acids. Germline CDR1 SNHLY, CDR2 FYNNEI. Study-level findings and limits: About 90% or about 30% of the time was how often most TCR beta V segments were productive, according to an earlier analysis.

The primer mix had 60 Vbeta and 13 Jbeta primers. TCRdb's copy holds only in-frame clones and misses some; the assay was immunoSEQ multiplex PCR. The table records approximately 110,000 clones, more than 60% of them present only once. This clonotype was sampled from a female donor in good health and CMV-seropositive. The sequenced sample was PBMCs. The rearrangement links TRBV2 to TRBJ1-4; 8 nucleotides line up with TRBD1. CDR3 sequence (DNA): TGTGCCAGCAGAGAAGACAGGGGAAATGAAAAACTGTTTTTT. Its translation is CASREDRGNEKLFF.